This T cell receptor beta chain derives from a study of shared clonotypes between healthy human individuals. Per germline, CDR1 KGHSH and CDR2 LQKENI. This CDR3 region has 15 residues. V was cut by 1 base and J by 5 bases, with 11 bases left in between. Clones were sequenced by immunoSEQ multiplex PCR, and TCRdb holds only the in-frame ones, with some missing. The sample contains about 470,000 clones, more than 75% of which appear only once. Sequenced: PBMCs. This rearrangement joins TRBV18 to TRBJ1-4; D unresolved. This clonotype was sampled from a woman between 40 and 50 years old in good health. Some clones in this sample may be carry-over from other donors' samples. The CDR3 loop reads CASSPQGGGNEKLFF. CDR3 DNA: TGTGCCAGCTCACCACAGGGAGGAGGAAATGAAAAACTGTTTTTT. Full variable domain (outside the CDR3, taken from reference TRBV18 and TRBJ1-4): NAGVMQNPRHLVRRRGQEARLRCSPMKGHSHVYWYRQLPEEGLKFMVYLQKENIIDESGMPKERFSAEFPKEGPSILRIQQVVRGDSAAYFCASSPQGGGNEKLFFGSGTQLSVL.